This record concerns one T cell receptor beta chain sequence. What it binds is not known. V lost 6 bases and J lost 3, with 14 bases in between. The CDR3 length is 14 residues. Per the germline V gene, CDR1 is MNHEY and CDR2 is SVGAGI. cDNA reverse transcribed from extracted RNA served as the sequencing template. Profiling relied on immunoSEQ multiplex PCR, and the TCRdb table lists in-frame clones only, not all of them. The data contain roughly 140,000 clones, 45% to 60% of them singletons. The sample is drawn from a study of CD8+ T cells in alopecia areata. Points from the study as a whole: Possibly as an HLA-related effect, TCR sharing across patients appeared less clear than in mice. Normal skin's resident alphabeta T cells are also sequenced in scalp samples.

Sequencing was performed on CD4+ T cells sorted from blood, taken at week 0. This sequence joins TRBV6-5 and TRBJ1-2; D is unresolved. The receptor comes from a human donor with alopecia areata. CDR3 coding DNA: TGTGCCAGCAGGGCCACCCGGGCCGACTATGGCTACACCTTC. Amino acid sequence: CASRATRADYGYTF.